Detailed here is one T cell receptor beta chain. In germline, CDR1 is SGHAT, CDR2 FQNNGV. This CDR3 is 15 amino acids long. J gave up 4 bases and V 10 bases, and 6 bases lay outside the gene matches. The study drew participants aged roughly 18 to 89 years from around 24 US areas. Either two negative PCRs, clearance, or symptom resolution qualified Cohort 3 donors as recovered. This specimen comes from a study of blood T cell repertoires in COVID-19. Study-level background: T cells, B-cell-depleted T cells, or PBMCs provided the cDNA or gDNA that served as material.

In the original workflow: Reference gene primers were amplified, and this amplification served to estimate nucleated cell counts. The protocol was immunoSEQ multiplex PCR, while the TCRdb copy is restricted to in-frame clones and leaves out a portion. That table gives V, J and clone size, and the DNA gave D and trimming. The table has over 150,000 clones, about 80% seen once; the top ten hold roughly 7%. Material for sequencing was PBMCs or T cells enriched from blood (not recorded which). The clonotype comes from a man aged 35-49 years who had recovered from COVID-19. This chain uses TRBV11-2 with TRBJ2-3; TRBD2 matches 15 bases. CDR3 protein: CATSGLAGGADTQYF. CDR3 coding DNA: TGTGCCACCTCCGGACTAGCGGGGGGGGCAGATACGCAGTATTTT.